These T cell receptor beta chains were read from a single sample in a study of T cell responses to AZD1222 COVID-19 vaccine. Repertoires were generated with immunoSEQ multiplex PCR, while TCRdb's copy carries only in-frame clones and drops some. The data hold 120,000 or so clones, with about 90% observed a single time. The specimen comprised peripheral blood, sampled on day 0 of AZD1222 vaccination. All receptors come from an adult in good health. Each CDR3 is given with its conserved first and last residue. A D gene is named only where the DNA matches it firmly. Size tells how often a clone was seen (once, few, many) or the class of an expanded clone, and some rows leave it out.

D gene: TRBD1; J gene: TRBJ2-7; V gene: TRBV27; clone size: NA; CDR3 protein: CASSLLKRTGKQAEQYF; CDR3 DNA: TGTGCCAGCAGTCTCCTAAAAAGGACAGGGAAGCAGGCCGAGCAGTACTTC
D gene: NA; J gene: TRBJ2-5; V gene: TRBV3-1/TRBV3-2; clone size: NA; CDR3 protein: CASSQGGFWGQETQYF; CDR3 DNA: TGTGCCAGCAGCCAAGGTGGCTTCTGGGGCCAAGAGACCCAGTACTTC
D gene: NA; J gene: TRBJ1-6; V gene: TRBV12-3/TRBV12-4; clone size: NA; CDR3 protein: CASSLRRGSPLHF; CDR3 DNA: TGTGCCAGCAGTCTTCGTCGCGGATCACCCCTCCACTTT
D gene: NA; J gene: TRBJ1-2; V gene: TRBV14; clone size: NA; CDR3 protein: CASSQDPWGYTF; CDR3 DNA: TGTGCCAGCAGCCAAGACCCGTGGGGCTACACCTTC
D gene: TRBD1; J gene: TRBJ1-1; V gene: TRBV15; clone size: few; CDR3 protein: CATYPGTGNLGPDTEAFF; CDR3 DNA: TGTGCCACCTATCCCGGGACAGGGAATTTGGGGCCAGACACTGAAGCTTTCTTT
D gene: NA; J gene: TRBJ2-6; V gene: TRBV30; clone size: NA; CDR3 protein: CAWEQGRAGANVLTF; CDR3 DNA: TGTGCCTGGGAACAGGGGAGGGCTGGGGCCAACGTCCTGACTTTC
D gene: NA; J gene: TRBJ1-2; V gene: TRBV11-2; clone size: NA; CDR3 protein: CASSLGQGYHGYTF; CDR3 DNA: TGTGCCAGCAGCTTAGGTCAGGGTTACCATGGCTACACCTTC
D gene: NA; J gene: TRBJ2-3; V gene: TRBV12-3/TRBV12-4; clone size: NA; CDR3 protein: CASKNRSTDTQYF; CDR3 DNA: TGTGCCAGCAAAAACAGGAGCACAGATACGCAGTATTTT
D gene: TRBD2; J gene: TRBJ2-1; V gene: TRBV30; clone size: NA; CDR3 protein: CAWSGIQLAGAYNEQFF; CDR3 DNA: TGTGCCTGGAGTGGAATTCAACTAGCGGGAGCCTACAATGAGCAGTTCTTC
D gene: NA; J gene: TRBJ2-3; V gene: TRBV19; clone size: NA; CDR3 protein: CASSGTSGTDTQYF; CDR3 DNA: TGTGCCAGTAGTGGTACCAGCGGGACAGATACGCAGTATTTT
D gene: TRBD1; J gene: TRBJ1-4; V gene: TRBV11-2; clone size: NA; CDR3 protein: CASSPRQGPNEKLFF; CDR3 DNA: TGTGCCAGCAGCCCGAGACAGGGCCCTAATGAAAAACTGTTTTTT
D gene: NA; J gene: TRBJ2-1; V gene: TRBV5-4; clone size: NA; CDR3 protein: CASSSQGPGNEQFF; CDR3 DNA: TGTGCCAGCAGCTCCCAGGGGCCGGGGAATGAGCAGTTCTTC
D gene: NA; J gene: TRBJ1-5; V gene: TRBV11-3; clone size: NA; CDR3 protein: CASSPPLHRSSNQPQHF; CDR3 DNA: TGTGCCAGCAGCCCACCCCTCCACCGCAGTTCCAATCAGCCCCAGCATTTT
D gene: TRBD2; J gene: TRBJ2-1; V gene: TRBV29-1; clone size: NA; CDR3 protein: CSVEWASGNEQFF; CDR3 DNA: TGCAGCGTTGAATGGGCTAGCGGGAATGAGCAGTTCTTC
D gene: TRBD1; J gene: TRBJ1-1; V gene: TRBV2; clone size: NA; CDR3 protein: CASSEVRGNTEAFF; CDR3 DNA: TGTGCCAGCAGTGAAGTCAGGGGGAATACTGAAGCTTTCTTT
D gene: NA; J gene: TRBJ1-3; V gene: TRBV12-3/TRBV12-4; clone size: NA; CDR3 protein: CASSLPQNTIYF; CDR3 DNA: TGTGCCAGCAGTCTCCCCCAAAACACCATATATTTT
D gene: NA; J gene: TRBJ1-1; V gene: TRBV28; clone size: NA; CDR3 protein: CASSLYISTETLNTEAFF; CDR3 DNA: TGTGCCAGCAGTTTATACATCTCGACAGAGACATTGAACACTGAAGCTTTCTTT
D gene: NA; J gene: TRBJ2-1; V gene: TRBV4-1; clone size: NA; CDR3 protein: CASSAEVSQGEQFF; CDR3 DNA: TGCGCCAGCAGCGCGGAAGTATCGCAGGGTGAGCAGTTCTTC
D gene: TRBD1; J gene: TRBJ1-5; V gene: TRBV4-3; clone size: NA; CDR3 protein: CASSQETGAVSNQPQHF; CDR3 DNA: TGCGCCAGCAGCCAGGAAACAGGGGCGGTAAGCAATCAGCCCCAGCATTTT
D gene: NA; J gene: TRBJ1-4; V gene: TRBV21-1; clone size: NA; CDR3 protein: CASSKGQVPNEKLFF; CDR3 DNA: TGTGCCAGCAGCAAAGGGCAGGTGCCGAATGAAAAACTGTTTTTT
D gene: NA; J gene: TRBJ1-5; V gene: TRBV28; clone size: NA; CDR3 protein: CASSLTSLGYQPQHF; CDR3 DNA: TGTGCCAGCAGTTTAACGAGCCTAGGGTATCAGCCCCAGCATTTT
D gene: NA; J gene: TRBJ2-2; V gene: TRBV20-1; clone size: NA; CDR3 protein: CSASELALNTGELFF; CDR3 DNA: TGCAGTGCTAGTGAACTAGCCCTGAACACCGGGGAGCTGTTTTTT
D gene: NA; J gene: TRBJ1-4; V gene: TRBV2; clone size: NA; CDR3 protein: CASRRGTTNEKLFF; CDR3 DNA: TGTGCCAGCAGGCGGGGAACGACTAATGAAAAACTGTTTTTT
D gene: TRBD1; J gene: TRBJ2-1; V gene: TRBV27; clone size: NA; CDR3 protein: CASSLSGTGGNEQFF; CDR3 DNA: TGTGCCAGCAGTTTATCGGGGACAGGGGGCAATGAGCAGTTCTTC
D gene: NA; J gene: TRBJ1-2; V gene: TRBV6-5; clone size: NA; CDR3 protein: CASSYSKGAGYTF; CDR3 DNA: TGTGCCAGCAGTTATTCAAAGGGCGCTGGCTACACCTTC
D gene: NA; J gene: TRBJ1-6; V gene: TRBV7-2; clone size: NA; CDR3 protein: CASSFRQDRNSPLHF; CDR3 DNA: TGTGCCAGCAGCTTCCGACAGGACCGAAATTCACCCCTCCACTTT
D gene: TRBD1; J gene: TRBJ1-3; V gene: TRBV7-8; clone size: NA; CDR3 protein: CASSSFGAYRGLGNTIYF; CDR3 DNA: TGTGCCAGCAGCTCATTTGGCGCGTACAGGGGGCTTGGAAACACCATATATTTT
D gene: TRBD2; J gene: TRBJ2-2; V gene: TRBV6-5; clone size: NA; CDR3 protein: CASSLAGGHTGELFF; CDR3 DNA: TGTGCCAGCAGTTTAGCGGGAGGGCACACCGGGGAGCTGTTTTTT
D gene: NA; J gene: TRBJ1-1; V gene: TRBV4-3; clone size: NA; CDR3 protein: CASSQEGGNTEAFF; CDR3 DNA: TGCGCCAGCAGCCAAGAAGGCGGTAACACTGAAGCTTTCTTT
D gene: NA; J gene: TRBJ1-5; V gene: TRBV2; clone size: once; CDR3 protein: CASNNGAQPQHF; CDR3 DNA: TGTGCCAGCAATAACGGGGCCCAGCCCCAGCATTTT
D gene: NA; J gene: TRBJ1-1; V gene: TRBV18; clone size: NA; CDR3 protein: CASSAWTARGNTEAFF; CDR3 DNA: TGTGCCAGCTCCGCCTGGACAGCACGGGGGAACACTGAAGCTTTCTTT
D gene: NA; J gene: TRBJ2-7; V gene: TRBV15; clone size: NA; CDR3 protein: CATSREGRSYEQYF; CDR3 DNA: TGTGCCACCAGCAGAGAGGGTCGCTCCTACGAGCAGTACTTC
D gene: NA; J gene: TRBJ1-3; V gene: TRBV7-2; clone size: NA; CDR3 protein: CASSSYGNTIYF; CDR3 DNA: TGTGCCAGCAGCTCGTACGGAAACACCATATATTTT
D gene: TRBD1; J gene: TRBJ1-5; V gene: TRBV6-5; clone size: NA; CDR3 protein: CASSYSDRGRQPQHF; CDR3 DNA: TGTGCCAGCAGTTACTCGGACAGGGGCCGTCAGCCCCAGCATTTT
D gene: NA; J gene: TRBJ1-2; V gene: TRBV7-2; clone size: NA; CDR3 protein: CASSLVGTGRNYGYTF; CDR3 DNA: TGTGCCAGCAGCTTAGTGGGCACAGGACGCAATTATGGCTACACCTTC
D gene: NA; J gene: TRBJ1-1; V gene: TRBV4-1; clone size: NA; CDR3 protein: CASSQDYQGRTEAFF; CDR3 DNA: TGCGCCAGCAGCCAAGATTACCAGGGAAGAACTGAAGCTTTCTTT
D gene: NA; J gene: TRBJ1-2; V gene: TRBV28; clone size: NA; CDR3 protein: CASSLTLIGSGGYTF; CDR3 DNA: TGTGCCAGCAGTTTAACCTTGATTGGGAGTGGTGGCTACACCTTC
D gene: TRBD2; J gene: TRBJ2-3; V gene: TRBV3-1/TRBV3-2; clone size: NA; CDR3 protein: CASGTSGGSDTQYF; CDR3 DNA: TGTGCCAGCGGGACTAGCGGGGGTTCAGATACGCAGTATTTT
D gene: NA; J gene: TRBJ1-4; V gene: TRBV5-1; clone size: NA; CDR3 protein: CASSMTGTAELFF; CDR3 DNA: TGCGCCAGCAGCATGACAGGAACAGCGGAACTGTTTTTT
D gene: TRBD1; J gene: TRBJ2-1; V gene: TRBV4-3; clone size: NA; CDR3 protein: CASSHEPGQGNNEQFF; CDR3 DNA: TGCGCCAGCAGCCACGAACCGGGACAGGGGAACAATGAGCAGTTCTTC
D gene: NA; J gene: TRBJ2-1; V gene: TRBV18; clone size: NA; CDR3 protein: CASSPGMRGRGGEQFF; CDR3 DNA: TGTGCCAGCTCACCAGGAATGCGGGGGCGGGGCGGTGAGCAGTTCTTC
D gene: TRBD2; J gene: TRBJ2-2; V gene: TRBV10-3; clone size: NA; CDR3 protein: CAISGGGLATGELFF; CDR3 DNA: TGTGCCATCAGTGGTGGGGGACTAGCTACCGGGGAGCTGTTTTTT
D gene: NA; J gene: TRBJ2-7; V gene: TRBV9; clone size: NA; CDR3 protein: CASSRQGGSYEQYF; CDR3 DNA: TGTGCCAGCAGCAGACAGGGAGGGTCCTACGAGCAGTACTTC
D gene: NA; J gene: TRBJ2-1; V gene: TRBV10-3; clone size: NA; CDR3 protein: CAISGTGPQDGQFF; CDR3 DNA: TGTGCCATCAGTGGAACCGGGCCCCAAGACGGGCAGTTCTTC
D gene: NA; J gene: TRBJ2-5; V gene: TRBV5-1; clone size: once; CDR3 protein: CASTWTGQETQYF; CDR3 DNA: TGCGCCAGCACCTGGACGGGACAAGAGACCCAGTACTTC
D gene: TRBD2; J gene: TRBJ2-5; V gene: TRBV6-5; clone size: once; CDR3 protein: CATRTSGFETQYF; CDR3 DNA: TGTGCCACCCGGACTAGCGGGTTCGAGACCCAGTACTTC
D gene: NA; J gene: TRBJ1-2; V gene: TRBV30; clone size: NA; CDR3 protein: CAWSVPYREQPYGYTF; CDR3 DNA: TGTGCCTGGAGTGTTCCATATAGGGAGCAGCCATATGGCTACACCTTC
D gene: NA; J gene: TRBJ1-1; V gene: TRBV13; clone size: once; CDR3 protein: CASSSIGNTEAFF; CDR3 DNA: TGTGCCAGCAGCTCGATTGGGAACACTGAAGCTTTCTTT
D gene: NA; J gene: TRBJ1-3; V gene: TRBV7-6; clone size: NA; CDR3 protein: CASSLVTGFSGNTIYF; CDR3 DNA: TGTGCCAGCAGCTTAGTTACAGGGTTCTCTGGAAACACCATATATTTT
D gene: TRBD1; J gene: TRBJ1-1; V gene: TRBV7-2; clone size: once; CDR3 protein: CASSWDRGGTEAFF; CDR3 DNA: TGTGCCAGCAGTTGGGACAGGGGGGGCACTGAAGCTTTCTTT
D gene: NA; J gene: TRBJ2-2; V gene: TRBV27; clone size: NA; CDR3 protein: CASSFSPFTGELFF; CDR3 DNA: TGTGCCAGCAGTTTTAGCCCCTTCACCGGGGAGCTGTTTTTT